This T cell receptor beta chain was obtained from a study of blood T cell repertoires in COVID-19. Across the study: Researchers got acute and convalescent COVID-19 samples from the United States, Italy and Spain. T cells, B-cell-depleted T cells, or PBMCs provided the cDNA or gDNA that served as material.

Enrollees, about 18 to 100 years old, lived in about two dozen US areas. This clone was seen once. Trimming left V 0 bases short and J 6 bases short, with 14 bases between. CDR1 and CDR2 from the germline V gene are MRHNA and SNTAGT. The CDR3 totals 16 residues. In the original workflow: It was from reference gene primer amplification that nucleated cell counts were estimated. Libraries were prepared by immunoSEQ multiplex PCR; TCRdb keeps only in-frame clonotypes and omits some of them. For V, J and clone size, that table is used; D and trimming come from the DNA. The profile shows roughly 250,000 clones, about 87% of them singletons.

The V and J genes are TRBV6-4 and TRBJ2-2, with TRBD1 as a possible D gene (5 bases). The sequence was obtained from a middle-aged woman who had been exposed to COVID-19. The source material was PBMCs or T cells enriched from blood (not recorded which). CDR3 in DNA: TGTGCCAGCAGTGACTCGACAGCCTCCTCAGCCGGGGAGCTGTTTTTT. Translating gives CASSDSTASSAGELFF.